This T cell receptor beta chain was recovered during a study of metastatic and nonmetastatic thyroid tumors. Study summary: Repertoires were compared across blood and tumor or nodule tissue from malignant and benign thyroid patients.

The V gene end was trimmed by 8 bases and the J gene end by 1 base; junction bases not matched to a gene: 17. Germline assignment: CDR1 MDHEN and CDR2 SYDVKM. There are 19 residues in the CDR3. This clone was counted ten times or more. No antigen is known for it. All patients were treatment-naive before thyroid surgery. In the original processing: A papillary thyroid cancer distant-metastasis classifier was built from CDR3 differences across clinicopathological groups. TCRdb re-called the PCR reads via MiXCR. The V and J calls and clone size are TCRdb's, not the authors'. The sample lists some 5,000 clones; 28% were seen once. Study-level findings and limits: Malignant thyroid tumors reportedly had TCR beta diversity that was significantly higher than in benign nodules, in blood and tumor.

The receptor was isolated from a female donor with papillary thyroid cancer or a benign thyroid nodule (not recorded which). Some clones in this sample may be carry-over from other donors' samples. Source material: adjacent normal tissue. V and J are TRBV28 and TRBJ2-6; 7 bases match TRBD1. This CDR3 reads CASDSLSGQATSGANVLTF. The CDR3 coding sequence is TGTGCCAGCGATTCCCTTAGTGGACAGGCGACTTCTGGGGCCAACGTCCTGACTTTC.